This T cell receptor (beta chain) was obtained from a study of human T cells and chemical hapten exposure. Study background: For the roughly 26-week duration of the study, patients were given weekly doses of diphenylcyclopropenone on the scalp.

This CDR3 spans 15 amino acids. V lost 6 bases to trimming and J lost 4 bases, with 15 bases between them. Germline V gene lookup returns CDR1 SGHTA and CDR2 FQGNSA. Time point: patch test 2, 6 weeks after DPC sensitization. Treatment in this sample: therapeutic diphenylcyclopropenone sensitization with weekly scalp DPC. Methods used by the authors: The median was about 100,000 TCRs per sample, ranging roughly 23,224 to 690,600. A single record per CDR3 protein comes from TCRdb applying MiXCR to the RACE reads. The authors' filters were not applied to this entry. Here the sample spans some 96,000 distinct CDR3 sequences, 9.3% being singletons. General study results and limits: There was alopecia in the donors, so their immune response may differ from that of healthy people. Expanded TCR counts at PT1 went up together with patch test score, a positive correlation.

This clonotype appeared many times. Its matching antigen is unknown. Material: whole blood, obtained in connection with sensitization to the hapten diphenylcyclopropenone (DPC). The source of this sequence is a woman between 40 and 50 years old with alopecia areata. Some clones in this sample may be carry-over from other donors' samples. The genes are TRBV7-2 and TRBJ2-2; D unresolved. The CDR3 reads CASRPHSHGTGELFF. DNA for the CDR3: TGTGCCAGCAGACCTCACTCCCATGGCACCGGGGAGCTGTTTTTT.